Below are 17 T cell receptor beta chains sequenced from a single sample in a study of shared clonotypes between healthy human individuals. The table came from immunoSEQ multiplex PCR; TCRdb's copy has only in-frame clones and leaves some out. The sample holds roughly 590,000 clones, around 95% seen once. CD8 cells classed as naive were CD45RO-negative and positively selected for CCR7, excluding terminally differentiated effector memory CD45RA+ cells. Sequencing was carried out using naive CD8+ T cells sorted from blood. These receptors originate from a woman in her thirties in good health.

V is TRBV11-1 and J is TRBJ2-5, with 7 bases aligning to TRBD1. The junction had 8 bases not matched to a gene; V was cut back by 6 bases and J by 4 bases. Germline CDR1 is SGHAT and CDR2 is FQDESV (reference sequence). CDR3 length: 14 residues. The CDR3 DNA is TGTGCCAGCAGGGAAACAGGGGCGGGAGAGACCCAGTACTTC. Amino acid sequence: CASRETGAGETQYF.

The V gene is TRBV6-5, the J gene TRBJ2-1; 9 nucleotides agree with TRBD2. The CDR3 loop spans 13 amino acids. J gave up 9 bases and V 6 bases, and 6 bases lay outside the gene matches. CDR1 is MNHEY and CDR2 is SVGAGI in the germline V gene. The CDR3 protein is CASRTGTSSEQFF. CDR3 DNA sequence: TGTGCCAGCAGAACCGGGACTAGCAGTGAGCAGTTCTTC.

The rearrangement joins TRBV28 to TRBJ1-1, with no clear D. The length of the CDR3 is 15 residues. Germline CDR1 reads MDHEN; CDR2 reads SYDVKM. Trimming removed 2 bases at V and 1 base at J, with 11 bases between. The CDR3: CASSLRQHGNTEAFF. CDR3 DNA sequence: TGTGCCAGCAGTTTAAGGCAGCACGGGAACACTGAAGCTTTCTTT.

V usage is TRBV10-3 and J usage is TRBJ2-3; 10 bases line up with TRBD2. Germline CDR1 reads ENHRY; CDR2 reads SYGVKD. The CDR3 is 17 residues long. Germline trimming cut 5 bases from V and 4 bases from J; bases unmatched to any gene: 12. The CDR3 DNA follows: TGTGCCATCAGTACAATCGCTAGCGGGAGAAATGCAGATACGCAGTATTTT. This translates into CAISTIASGRNADTQYF.

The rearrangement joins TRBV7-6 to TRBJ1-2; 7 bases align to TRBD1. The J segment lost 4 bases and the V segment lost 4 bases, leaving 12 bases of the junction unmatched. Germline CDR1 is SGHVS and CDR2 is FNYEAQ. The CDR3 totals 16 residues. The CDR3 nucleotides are TGTGCCAGCAGCTCGCTCCAGAGGGGGCCGACCTATGGCTACACCTTC. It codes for CASSSLQRGPTYGYTF.

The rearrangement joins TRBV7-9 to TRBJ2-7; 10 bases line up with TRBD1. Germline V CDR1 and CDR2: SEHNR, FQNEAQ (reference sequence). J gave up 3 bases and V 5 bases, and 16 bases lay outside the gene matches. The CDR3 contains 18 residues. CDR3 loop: CASSKRQGAPGPYYEQYF. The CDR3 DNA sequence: TGTGCCAGCAGCAAAAGACAGGGGGCGCCGGGACCGTACTACGAGCAGTACTTC. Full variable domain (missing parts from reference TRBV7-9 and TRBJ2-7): DTGVSQNPRHKITKRGQNVTFRCDPISEHNRLYWYRQTLGQGPEFLTYFQNEAQLEKSRLLSDRFSAERPKGSFSTLEIQRTEQGDSAMYLCASSKRQGAPGPYYEQYFGPGTRLTVT.

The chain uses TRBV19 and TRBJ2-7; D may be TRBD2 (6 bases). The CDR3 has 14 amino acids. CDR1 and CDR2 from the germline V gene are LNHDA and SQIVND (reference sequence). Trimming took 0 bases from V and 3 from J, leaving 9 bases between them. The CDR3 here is CASSIEGGDYEQYF. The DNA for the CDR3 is TGTGCCAGTAGTATAGAGGGCGGGGACTACGAGCAGTACTTC.

The chain's CDR3 is CASSLATHGGNYGYTF. CDR3 DNA: TGTGCCAGCAGCTTGGCAACCCACGGGGGGAACTATGGCTACACCTTC. The chain recombines TRBV5-6 with TRBJ1-2; a possible D gene is TRBD1 (5 bases). CDR1 and CDR2 (germline): SGHDT, YYEEEE. Trimming cost V 0 bases and J 2 bases, with 14 bases left between them. The CDR3 contains 16 residues.

The CDR3 DNA sequence: TGCGCCTCCGGGCGGGAGGGCCTGGAGCAGTACTTC. As protein: CASGREGLEQYF. This sequence joins TRBV5-1 and TRBJ2-7; TRBD2 agrees at 9 bases. Germline V CDR1 and CDR2: SGHRS, YFSETQ. V gave up 10 bases and J gave up 7 bases; unmatched junction bases: 9. The CDR3 extends over 12 amino acids.

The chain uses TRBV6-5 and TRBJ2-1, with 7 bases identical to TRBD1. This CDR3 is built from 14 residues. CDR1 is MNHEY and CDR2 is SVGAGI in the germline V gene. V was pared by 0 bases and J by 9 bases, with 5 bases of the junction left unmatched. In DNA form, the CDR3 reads TGTGCCAGCAGTTACTCGAAGGGGGCAGGTGAGCAGTTCTTC. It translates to CASSYSKGAGEQFF.

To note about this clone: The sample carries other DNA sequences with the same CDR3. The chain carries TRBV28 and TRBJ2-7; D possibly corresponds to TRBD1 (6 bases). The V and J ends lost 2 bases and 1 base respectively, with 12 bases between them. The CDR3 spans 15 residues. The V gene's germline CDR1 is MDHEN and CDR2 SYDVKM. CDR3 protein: CASSLPGTSSYEQYF. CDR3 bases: TGTGCCAGCAGTTTACCCGGGACAAGTTCCTACGAGCAGTACTTC.

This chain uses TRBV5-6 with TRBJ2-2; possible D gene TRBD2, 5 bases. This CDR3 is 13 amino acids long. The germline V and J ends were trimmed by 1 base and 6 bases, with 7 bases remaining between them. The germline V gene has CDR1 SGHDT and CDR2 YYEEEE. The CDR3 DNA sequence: TGTGCCAGCAGCTTGCGGGGTTCCGGGGAGCTGTTTTTT. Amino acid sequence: CASSLRGSGELFF.

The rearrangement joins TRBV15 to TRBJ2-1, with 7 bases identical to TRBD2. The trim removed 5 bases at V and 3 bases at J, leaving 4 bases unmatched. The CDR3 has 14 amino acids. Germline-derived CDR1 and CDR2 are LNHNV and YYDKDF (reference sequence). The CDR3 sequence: CATSPSGGYNEQFF. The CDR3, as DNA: TGTGCCACCAGCCCCTCGGGGGGCTACAATGAGCAGTTCTTC. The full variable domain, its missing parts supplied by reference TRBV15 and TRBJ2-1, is DAMVIQNPRYQVTQFGKPVTLSCSQTLNHNVMYWYQQKSSQAPKLLFHYYDKDFNNEADTPDNFQSRRPNTSFCFLDIRSPGLGDTAMYLCATSPSGGYNEQFFGPGTRLTVL.

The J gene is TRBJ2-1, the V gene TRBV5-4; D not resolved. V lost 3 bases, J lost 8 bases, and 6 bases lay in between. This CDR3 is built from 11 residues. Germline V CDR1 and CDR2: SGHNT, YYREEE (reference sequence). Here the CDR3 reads CASSSEHEQFF. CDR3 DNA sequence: TGTGCCAGCAGCTCGGAACATGAGCAGTTCTTC.

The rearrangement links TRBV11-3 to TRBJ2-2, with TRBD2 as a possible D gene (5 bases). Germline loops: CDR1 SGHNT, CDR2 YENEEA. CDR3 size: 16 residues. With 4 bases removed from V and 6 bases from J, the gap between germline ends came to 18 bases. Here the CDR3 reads CASSSRVSRASGELFF. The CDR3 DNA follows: TGTGCCAGCAGCTCGCGGGTGTCTCGAGCCTCCGGGGAGCTGTTTTTT. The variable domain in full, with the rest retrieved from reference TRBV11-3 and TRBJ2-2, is EAGVVQSPRYKIIEKKQPVAFWCNPISGHNTLYWYLQNLGQGPELLIRYENEEAVDDSQLPKDRFSAERLKGVDSTLKIQPAELGDSAVYLCASSSRVSRASGELFFGEGSRLTVL.

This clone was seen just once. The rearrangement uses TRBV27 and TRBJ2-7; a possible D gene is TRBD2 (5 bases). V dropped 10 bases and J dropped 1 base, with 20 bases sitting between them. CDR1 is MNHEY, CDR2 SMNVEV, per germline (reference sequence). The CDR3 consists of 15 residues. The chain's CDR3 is CATRGGGSGSYEQYF. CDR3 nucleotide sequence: TGTGCCACCCGCGGCGGAGGCTCCGGGTCCTACGAGCAGTACTTC.

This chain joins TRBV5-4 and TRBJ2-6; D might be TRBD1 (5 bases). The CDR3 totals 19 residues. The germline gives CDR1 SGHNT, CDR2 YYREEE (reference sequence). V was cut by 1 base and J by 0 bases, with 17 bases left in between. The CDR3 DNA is TGTGCCAGCAGCTTGAGGGGCAGAGTGCTTTACTCTGGGGCCAACGTCCTGACTTTC. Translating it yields CASSLRGRVLYSGANVLTF. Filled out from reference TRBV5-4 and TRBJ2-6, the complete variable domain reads ETGVTQSPTHLIKTRGQQVTLRCSSQSGHNTVSWYQQALGQGPQFIFQYYREEENGRGNFPPRFSGLQFPNYSSELNVNALELDDSALYLCASSLRGRVLYSGANVLTFGAGSRLTVL.